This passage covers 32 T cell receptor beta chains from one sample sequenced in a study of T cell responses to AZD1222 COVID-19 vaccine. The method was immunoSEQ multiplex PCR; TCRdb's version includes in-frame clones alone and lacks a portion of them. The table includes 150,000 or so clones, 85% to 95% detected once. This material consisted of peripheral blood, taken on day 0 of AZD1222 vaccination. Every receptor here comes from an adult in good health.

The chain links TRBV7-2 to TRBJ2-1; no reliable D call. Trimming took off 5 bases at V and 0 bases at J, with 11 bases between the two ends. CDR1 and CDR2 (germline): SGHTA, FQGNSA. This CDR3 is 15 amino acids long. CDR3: CASSPTLSSYNEQFF. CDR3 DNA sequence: TGTGCCAGCAGCCCCACATTGAGCTCCTACAATGAGCAGTTCTTC.

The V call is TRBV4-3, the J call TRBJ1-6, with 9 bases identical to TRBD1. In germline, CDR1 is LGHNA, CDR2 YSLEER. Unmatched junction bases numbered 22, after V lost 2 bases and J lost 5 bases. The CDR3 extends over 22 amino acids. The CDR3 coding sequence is TGCGCCAGCAGCCAAACGGCGATGACGGGACAGGGTGTTTGGGGGAATAATTCACCCCTCCACTTT. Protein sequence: CASSQTAMTGQGVWGNNSPLHF.

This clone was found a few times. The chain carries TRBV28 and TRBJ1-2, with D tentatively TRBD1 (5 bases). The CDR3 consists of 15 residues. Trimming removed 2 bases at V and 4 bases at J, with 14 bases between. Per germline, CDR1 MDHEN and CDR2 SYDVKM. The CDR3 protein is CASSLPLGGTYGYTF. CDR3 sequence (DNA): TGTGCCAGCAGTTTACCATTAGGAGGGACCTATGGCTACACCTTC.

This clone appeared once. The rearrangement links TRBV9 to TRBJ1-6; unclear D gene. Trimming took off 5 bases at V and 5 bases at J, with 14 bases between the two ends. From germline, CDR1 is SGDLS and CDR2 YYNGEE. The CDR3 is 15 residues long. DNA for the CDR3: TGTGCCAGCAGTGGCACCGGGGATCATAATTCACCCCTCCACTTT. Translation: CASSGTGDHNSPLHF.

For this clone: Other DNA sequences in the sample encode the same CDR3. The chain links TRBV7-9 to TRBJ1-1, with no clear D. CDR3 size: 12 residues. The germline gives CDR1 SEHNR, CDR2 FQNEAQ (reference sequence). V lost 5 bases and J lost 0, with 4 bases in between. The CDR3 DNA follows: TGTGCCAGCAGCCTAATGAACACTGAAGCTTTCTTT. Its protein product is CASSLMNTEAFF. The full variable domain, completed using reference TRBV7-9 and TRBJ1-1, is DTGVSQNPRHKITKRGQNVTFRCDPISEHNRLYWYRQTLGQGPEFLTYFQNEAQLEKSRLLSDRFSAERPKGSFSTLEIQRTEQGDSAMYLCASSLMNTEAFFGQGTRLTVV.

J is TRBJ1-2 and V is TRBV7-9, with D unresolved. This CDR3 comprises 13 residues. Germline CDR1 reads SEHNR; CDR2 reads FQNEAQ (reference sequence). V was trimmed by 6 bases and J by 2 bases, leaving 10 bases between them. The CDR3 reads CASRQPLNYGYTF. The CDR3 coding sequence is TGTGCCAGCAGACAGCCTCTGAACTATGGCTACACCTTC.

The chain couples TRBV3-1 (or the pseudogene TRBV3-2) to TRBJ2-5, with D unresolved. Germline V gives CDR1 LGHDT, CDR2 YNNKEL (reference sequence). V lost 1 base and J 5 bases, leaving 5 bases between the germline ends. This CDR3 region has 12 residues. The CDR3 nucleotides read TGTGCCAGCAGCCAAGTATGGGAGACCCAGTACTTC. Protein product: CASSQVWETQYF.

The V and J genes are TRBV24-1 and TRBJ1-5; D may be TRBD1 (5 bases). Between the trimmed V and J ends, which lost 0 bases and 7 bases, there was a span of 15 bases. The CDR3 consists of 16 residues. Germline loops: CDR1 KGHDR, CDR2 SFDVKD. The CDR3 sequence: CATSDLVRDEGQPQHF. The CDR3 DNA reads TGTGCCACCAGTGATTTGGTCAGGGATGAGGGGCAGCCCCAGCATTTT.

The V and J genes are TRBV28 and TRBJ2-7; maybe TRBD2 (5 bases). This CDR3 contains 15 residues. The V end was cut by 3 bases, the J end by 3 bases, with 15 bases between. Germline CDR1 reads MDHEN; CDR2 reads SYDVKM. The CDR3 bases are TGTGCCAGCAGTTTTGAGAAGGACGGGAACTACGAGCAGTACTTC. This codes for CASSFEKDGNYEQYF. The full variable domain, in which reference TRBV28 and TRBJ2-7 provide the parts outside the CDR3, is DVKVTQSSRYLVKRTGEKVFLECVQDMDHENMFWYRQDPGLGLRLIYFSYDVKMKEKGDIPEGYSVSREKKERFSLILESASTNQTSMYLCASSFEKDGNYEQYFGPGTRLTVT.

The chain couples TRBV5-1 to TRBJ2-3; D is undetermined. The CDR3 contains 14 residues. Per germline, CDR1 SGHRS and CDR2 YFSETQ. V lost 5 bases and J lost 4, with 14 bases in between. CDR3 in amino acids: CASRVRPSADTQYF. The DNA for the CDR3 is TGCGCCAGCAGGGTTAGGCCTAGTGCAGATACGCAGTATTTT. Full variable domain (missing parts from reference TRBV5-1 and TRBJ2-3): KAGVTQTPRYLIKTRGQQVTLSCSPISGHRSVSWYQQTPGQGLQFLFEYFSETQRNKGNFPGRFSGRQFSNSRSEMNVSTLELGDSALYLCASRVRPSADTQYFGPGTRLTVL.

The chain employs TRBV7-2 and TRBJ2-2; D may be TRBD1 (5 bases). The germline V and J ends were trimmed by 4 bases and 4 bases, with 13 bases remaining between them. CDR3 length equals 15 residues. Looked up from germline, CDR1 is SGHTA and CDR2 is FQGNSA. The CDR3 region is CASSSQGASTGELFF. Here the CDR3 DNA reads TGTGCCAGCAGCTCGCAAGGGGCGAGCACCGGGGAGCTGTTTTTT.

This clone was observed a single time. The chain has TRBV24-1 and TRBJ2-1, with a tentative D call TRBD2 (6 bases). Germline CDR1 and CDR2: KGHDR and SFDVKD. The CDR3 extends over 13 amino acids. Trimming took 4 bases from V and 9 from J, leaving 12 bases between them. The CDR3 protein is CATSDRGVLEQFF. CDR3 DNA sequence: TGTGCCACCAGTGACCGCGGGGTTCTTGAGCAGTTCTTC.

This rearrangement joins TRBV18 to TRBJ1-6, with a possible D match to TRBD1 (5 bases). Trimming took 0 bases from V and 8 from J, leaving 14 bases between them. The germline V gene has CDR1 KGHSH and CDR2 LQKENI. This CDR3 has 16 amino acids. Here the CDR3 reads CASSPPGQGMDSPLHF. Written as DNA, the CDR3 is TGTGCCAGCTCACCACCGGGTCAGGGTATGGATTCACCCCTCCACTTT.

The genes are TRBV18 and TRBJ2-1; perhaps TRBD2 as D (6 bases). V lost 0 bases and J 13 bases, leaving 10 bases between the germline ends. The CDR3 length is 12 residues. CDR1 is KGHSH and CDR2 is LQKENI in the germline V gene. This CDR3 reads CASSPPGGFQFF. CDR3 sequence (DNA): TGTGCCAGCTCACCACCGGGGGGTTTCCAGTTCTTC. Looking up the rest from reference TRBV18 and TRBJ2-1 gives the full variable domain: NAGVMQNPRHLVRRRGQEARLRCSPMKGHSHVYWYRQLPEEGLKFMVYLQKENIIDESGMPKERFSAEFPKEGPSILRIQQVVRGDSAAYFCASSPPGGFQFFGPGTRLTVL.

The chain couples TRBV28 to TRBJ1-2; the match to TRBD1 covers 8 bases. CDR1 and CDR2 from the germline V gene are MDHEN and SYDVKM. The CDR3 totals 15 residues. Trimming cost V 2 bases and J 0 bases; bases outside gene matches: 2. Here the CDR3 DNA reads TGTGCCAGCAGTTTACCGGACAGGGCTAACTATGGCTACACCTTC. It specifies CASSLPDRANYGYTF.

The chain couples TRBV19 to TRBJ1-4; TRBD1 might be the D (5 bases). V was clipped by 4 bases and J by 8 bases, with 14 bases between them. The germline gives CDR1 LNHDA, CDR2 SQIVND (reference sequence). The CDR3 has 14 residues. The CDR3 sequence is CASSNGAPPEKLFF. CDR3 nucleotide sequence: TGTGCCAGTAGTAACGGGGCTCCGCCGGAAAAACTGTTTTTT.

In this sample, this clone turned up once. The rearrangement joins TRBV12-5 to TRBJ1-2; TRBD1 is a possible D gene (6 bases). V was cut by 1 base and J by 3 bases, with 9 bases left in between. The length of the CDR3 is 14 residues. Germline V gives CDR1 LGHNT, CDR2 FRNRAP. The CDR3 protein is CASGLATGYYGYTF. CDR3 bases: TGTGCTAGTGGTTTGGCAACAGGGTACTATGGCTACACCTTC.

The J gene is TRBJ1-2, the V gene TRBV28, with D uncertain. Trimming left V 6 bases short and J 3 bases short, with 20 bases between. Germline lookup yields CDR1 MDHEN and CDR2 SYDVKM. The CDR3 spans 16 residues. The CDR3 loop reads CASSSPTGEQDYGYTF. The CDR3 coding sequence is TGTGCCAGCAGCTCCCCGACTGGGGAGCAAGACTATGGCTACACCTTC.

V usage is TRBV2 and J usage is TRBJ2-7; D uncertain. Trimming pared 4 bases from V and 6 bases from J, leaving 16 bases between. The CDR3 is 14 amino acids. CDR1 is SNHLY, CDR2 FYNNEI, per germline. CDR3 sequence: CASSGSSSRSEQYF. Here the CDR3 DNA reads TGTGCCAGCAGTGGTTCTAGTTCTCGTTCCGAGCAGTACTTC.

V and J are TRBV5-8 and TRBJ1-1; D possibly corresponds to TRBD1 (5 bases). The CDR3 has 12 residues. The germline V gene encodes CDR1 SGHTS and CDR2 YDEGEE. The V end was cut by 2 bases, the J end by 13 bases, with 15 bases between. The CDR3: CASSFWQGDNFF. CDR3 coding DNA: TGTGCCAGCAGCTTTTGGCAGGGTGATAATTTCTTT. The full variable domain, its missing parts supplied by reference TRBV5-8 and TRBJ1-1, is EAGVTQSPTHLIKTRGQQATLRCSPISGHTSVYWYQQALGLGLQFLLWYDEGEERNRGNFPPRFSGRQFPNYSSELNVNALELEDSALYLCASSFWQGDNFFGQGTRLTVV.

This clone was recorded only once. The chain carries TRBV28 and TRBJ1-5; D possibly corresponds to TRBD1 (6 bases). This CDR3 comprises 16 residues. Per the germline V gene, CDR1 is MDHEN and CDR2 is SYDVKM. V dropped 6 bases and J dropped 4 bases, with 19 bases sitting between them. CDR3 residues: CASSPGGNRRNQPQHF. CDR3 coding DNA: TGTGCCAGCAGCCCCGGGGGCAACCGCAGGAATCAGCCCCAGCATTTT.

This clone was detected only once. The CDR3 nucleotides are TGTGCCAGCAGCTTGATGGCAGGCAGAAATTCACCCCTCCACTTT. The encoded protein is CASSLMAGRNSPLHF. The V and J genes are TRBV7-8 and TRBJ1-6, with unresolved D. The CDR3 has 15 amino acids. Between the trimmed V and J ends, which lost 3 bases and 7 bases, there was a span of 13 bases. The germline CDR1 and CDR2 sequences are SGHVS and FQNEAQ.

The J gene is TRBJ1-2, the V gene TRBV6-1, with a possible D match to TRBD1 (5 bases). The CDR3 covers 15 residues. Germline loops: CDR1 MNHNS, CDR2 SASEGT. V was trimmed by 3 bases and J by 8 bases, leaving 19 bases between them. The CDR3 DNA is TGTGCCAGCAGTGAGGTCCCTGGGGGAGAAGGCGGCTACACCTTC. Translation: CASSEVPGGEGGYTF.

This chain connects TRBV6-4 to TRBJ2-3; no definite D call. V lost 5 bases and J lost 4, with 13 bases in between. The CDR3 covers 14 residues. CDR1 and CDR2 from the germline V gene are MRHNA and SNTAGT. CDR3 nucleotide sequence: TGTGCCAGCAGTCTAGGACCCGCGGCAGATACGCAGTATTTT. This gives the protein CASSLGPAADTQYF.

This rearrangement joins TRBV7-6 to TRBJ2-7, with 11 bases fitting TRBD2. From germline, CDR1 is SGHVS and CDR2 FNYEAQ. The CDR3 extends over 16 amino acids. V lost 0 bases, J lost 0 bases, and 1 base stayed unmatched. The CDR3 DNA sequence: TGTGCCAGCAGCTTAGCCCTAGCGGGAGGCTCCTACGAGCAGTACTTC. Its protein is CASSLALAGGSYEQYF.

CDR3 amino acids: CAWSVSVTNTEAFF. The CDR3 nucleotides are TGTGCCTGGAGTGTATCGGTAACGAACACTGAAGCTTTCTTT. The gene calls are TRBV30 and TRBJ1-1; D gene uncertain. V dropped 0 bases and J dropped 1 base, with 9 bases sitting between them. CDR3 length: 14 amino acids. CDR1 is GTSNPN and CDR2 is SVGIG in the germline V gene (reference sequence).

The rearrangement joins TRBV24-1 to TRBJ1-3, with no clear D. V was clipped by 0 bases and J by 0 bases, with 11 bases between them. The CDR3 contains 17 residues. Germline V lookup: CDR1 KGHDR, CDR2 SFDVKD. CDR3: CATSDLCQHLSGNTIYF. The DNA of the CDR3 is TGTGCCACCAGTGATTTGTGCCAACATCTCTCTGGAAACACCATATATTTT.

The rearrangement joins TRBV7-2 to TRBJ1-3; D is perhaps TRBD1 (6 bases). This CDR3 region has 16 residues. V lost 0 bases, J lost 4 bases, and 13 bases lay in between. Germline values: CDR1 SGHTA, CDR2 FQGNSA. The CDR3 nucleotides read TGTGCCAGCAGCTTAGCTTTACAGGGCTCCGGAAACACCATATATTTT. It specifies CASSLALQGSGNTIYF.

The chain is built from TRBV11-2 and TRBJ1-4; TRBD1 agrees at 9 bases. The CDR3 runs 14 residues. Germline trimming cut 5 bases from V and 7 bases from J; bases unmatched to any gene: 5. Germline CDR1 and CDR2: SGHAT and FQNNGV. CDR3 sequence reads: CASSPGTGFEKLFF. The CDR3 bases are TGTGCCAGCAGCCCCGGGACAGGGTTTGAAAAACTGTTTTTT.

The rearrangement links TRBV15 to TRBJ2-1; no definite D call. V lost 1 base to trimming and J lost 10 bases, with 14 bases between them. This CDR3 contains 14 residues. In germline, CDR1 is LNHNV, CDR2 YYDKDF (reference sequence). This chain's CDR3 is CATSRAVGLSEQFF. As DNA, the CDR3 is TGTGCCACCAGCAGAGCGGTCGGGCTGAGCGAGCAGTTCTTC.

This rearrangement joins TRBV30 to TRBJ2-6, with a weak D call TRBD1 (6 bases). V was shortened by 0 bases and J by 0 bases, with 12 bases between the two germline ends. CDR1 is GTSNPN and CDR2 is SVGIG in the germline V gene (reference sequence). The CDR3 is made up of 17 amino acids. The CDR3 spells CAWSVPGDPSGANVLTF. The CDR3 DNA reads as TGTGCCTGGAGTGTACCAGGGGACCCCTCTGGGGCCAACGTCCTGACTTTC.

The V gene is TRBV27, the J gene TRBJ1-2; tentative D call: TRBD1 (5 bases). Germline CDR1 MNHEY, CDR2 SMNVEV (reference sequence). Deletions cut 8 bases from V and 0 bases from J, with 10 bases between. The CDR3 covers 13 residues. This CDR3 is CASRDDANYGYTF. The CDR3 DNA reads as TGTGCCAGCCGGGACGATGCTAACTATGGCTACACCTTC.